This T cell receptor beta chain was sequenced in a study of blood T cell repertoires in COVID-19 (dated by TCRdb to 2020 to 2022). Describing the broader study: Samples covering the acute and convalescent phases of COVID-19 were provided by collaborators in the United States, Italy and Spain. The prospective study material was composed of cDNA or gDNA derived from T cells, B-cell-depleted T cells, or PBMCs. Deeply sampled blood TCRbeta repertoires from subjects exposed to, actively infected with, or recovered from COVID-19 were included in the dataset. The repertoires were released in a freely available public database intended as a resource for research on the immune response to SARS-CoV-2. Samples were obtained from the ongoing ImmuneRACE study (first 160 participants) and from approximately 1,200 subjects provided by 6 global collaborators. Sample metadata almost always included a de-identified subject ID, COVID-19 status, age in years and sex. Where available, HLA class I and class II types were obtained from metadata supplied by the sample provider rather than from assay-based typing. General findings and caveats noted by the study authors: Clinical and demographic metadata were provided uncurated, with the amount varying by source and participant.

CDR1 GTSNPN and CDR2 SVGIG were looked up in the germline V gene (reference sequence). Including cysteine and phenylalanine, the CDR3 has 13 amino acids. Only CDR3 DNA is held: 39 bases, read in frame from base 1. Compared with germline, V lacks 1 base and J lacks 5 bases; bases without a gene match: 1. Whole blood was collected in K2EDTA tubes by collaborating institutions according to the institutions' own protocols. Collaborator samples were shipped for TCRbeta analysis as frozen whole blood, isolated PBMCs, or DNA extracted from either sample type. TCRbeta CDR3 regions were amplified from genomic DNA using the immunoSEQ Assay, a bias-controlled multiplex PCR. Regarding the original processing steps: The number of nucleated cells in each sample was estimated from the amplification of reference gene primers within the assay. To quantify the absolute abundance of each unique TCRbeta CDR3 rearrangement, sequence reads were collapsed and filtered. For each sample, productive Simpson clonality was calculated by taking the square root of Simpson's diversity index across productive rearrangements. TCRdb retrieved this table from immuneACCESS and kept in-frame rearrangements only. Not all clones are present; in checked studies, unresolved V genes account for under half, and no reason is known for the remainder. For V, J and clone size, that table is used; D and trimming come from the DNA. This sample gives 300,000 to 400,000 clones in total; around 87% of them show up just once. Roughly 4% of the sample is in the top ten clones.

Regarding this clone: What this receptor recognizes is not known. No clone much larger than this one lies a single base away; base qualities are absent.

This clonotype was obtained from a woman aged 45-65 years with active or convalescent COVID-19. Source material: peripheral blood. The rearranged segments are TRBV30 and TRBJ2-7; a stretch of 11 junction bases matches TRBD1. At the DNA level, the sequence is TGTGCCTGGAGTGCGGGACAGGGGGACGAGCAGTACTTC. Its translation reads: CAWSAGQGDEQYF.